The source of this T cell receptor (beta chain) is a study of shared clonotypes between healthy human individuals (TCRdb year 2020). In terms of the full investigation: A couple of women and a few men aged 18 to 49 years were included in the cohort. Per donor, three plates each were used for CD4 naive and CD4 memory, two for CD8 naive, and one for CD8 memory. To estimate repertoire size and how much clonotype sharing occurs between individuals, the study deeply sequenced the blood TCR repertoires of 4 to 6 healthy adults. To increase sequencing depth and limit assay-specific biases, different laboratories used diverse techniques to prepare libraries and sequence TCR repertoires. Per donor, leukapheresis produced somewhere between about 0.8 and 9.5 billion PBMCs. What the work shows at the level of the full study, not this receptor alone: Pairwise subsampling indicated that sequencing depth was expected to affect the degree of clonotype sharing among donors. Compared with non-shared clonotypes, clonotypes shared by all four sorted-subset donors had higher generation probabilities. Even with the large sequencing depth, rarefaction of the sorted-subset datasets indicated that sequencing was incomplete. Naive subsets generally had larger estimated clonotype richness than memory subsets. Because the study included a small number of donors, the genetic and exposure-history diversity represented was limited. Sharing across a few donors was observed for around 5% of naive CD4, over 3% of naive CD8, about 2.3% of memory CD4, and about 0.4% of memory CD8 clonotypes. Only blood was sampled, and tissue TCR repertoires likely differ from those in blood.

Using the deep immunoSEQ assay, TCR CDR3 regions were amplified from genomic DNA by multiplex PCR. Extracted genomic DNA from each cell subset was distributed evenly across all wells of several immunoSEQ 96-well plates, and each plate was treated as a replicate. For sorted subsets, 200 to 250 ng of genomic DNA, equivalent to some 30,000 T cell genomes, went into each replicate PCR. The purified libraries were quantified using a Qubit 3.0 fluorometer, sized with a Bioanalyzer 2100, and then quantified again using the KAPA Library Quantification kit. Every immunoSEQ 96-well plate was sequenced on a dedicated single-read 150-cycle Illumina NextSeq 550 flow cell. The published analysis was carried out like this. The immunoSEQ output contained only junctional sequences without quality scores, so filtering could not match that applied to full-length reads. Sequences were annotated with PyIR, a Python wrapper for IgBLAST v1.9, using IMGT germline references to assign V/J genes and CDR3. Reads were removed for weak V/J assignments (E-value above 1e-6), missing CDR3, stop codons, out-of-frame junctions, or ambiguous translated residues. A V3J clonotype was defined by an identical inferred V gene, J gene, and CDR3 amino acid sequence. The percentage overlap between two repertoires was calculated by dividing the number of shared unique clonotypes by the size of the smaller repertoire. Richness of each repertoire was evaluated using RTK rarefaction, the Chao1 estimator, and Recon v2.1 estimates of unobserved clonotypes. For all TCRbeta clonotypes obtained by the gDNA method from a handful of donors, generation probabilities were computed with OLGA. The table was pulled from immuneACCESS by TCRdb, which kept in-frame rearrangements only. Such tables lose some clones; where checked, under half of the loss comes from unresolved V genes, and the rest has no known cause. The V and J calls and the clone size are those of that table, but D and trimming were determined from the DNA. The sample table records millions of clones; roughly 92% of these occur just once. The top ten constitute around 0.14% of the sample.

Notes on this clone: Its antigen is still unknown. There are no base qualities to consult, and no much larger clone falls within one base.

Healthy HIV-negative adults with no recently reported acute infections or vaccinations were included as donors. Every donor was a Caucasian adult residing in Nashville, Tennessee, USA. Magnetic negative selection was used to enrich CD4+ T cells, after which naive cells were positively selected on CD45RA and the negative fraction became the memory subset. Blood was collected by leukapheresis, and PBMCs were isolated by Ficoll-Histopaque density gradient centrifugation and then cryopreserved in liquid nitrogen vapor phase. Analytical flow cytometry was used to check the purity and quantity of each magnetically sorted T cell population. Genomic DNA was isolated from each sorted fraction and quantified by UV absorbance on a Nanodrop 2000c. Including cysteine and phenylalanine, the CDR3 has 16 amino acids. Of the read, only the CDR3 DNA is kept; its 48 bases are in frame from base 1. Sequences MGHRA (CDR1) and YSYEKL (CDR2) are obtained from the germline V gene. Trimming removed 2 bases from V and 1 base from J; the gene matches leave 3 bases unexplained.

Material for sequencing was naive CD4+ T cells sorted from blood. What the cell subset or site label conveys for this sample: CD45RA+ positively selected. The receptor was isolated from a man in his late teens or twenties in good health. Rearrangement joined TRBV4-1 to TRBJ2-3; TRBD1 fits 10 bases in the junction. The nucleotide sequence reads TGCGCCAGCAGCCAAACCGGGACAGGGGGCACAGATACGCAGTATTTT. This encodes CASSQTGTGGTDTQYF.